Presented here are 9 T cell receptor beta chains from one specimen sequenced in a study of regulatory T cells in long-lasting Graves disease. Arm-PCR with iRepertoire HTBI primers amplified the CDR3 regions for these TCR beta libraries. TCRdb re-called the multiplex PCR reads through MiXCR, storing one row per CDR3 protein. The sample shows more than 300,000 distinct CDR3 sequences, 15% to 20% of them seen only once. Time point meaning: newly diagnosed GD, antithyroid drugs for less than 3 months. From PBMCs, RNA was extracted and then used to make the TCR library. Another study also made use of these data, one on T cells in Graves' hyperthyroidism and ophthalmopathy.

The sample was peripheral blood mononuclear cells (PBMCs), taken at new diagnosis, from a patient treated with antithyroid drugs. The receptors here all came from a woman under 30 with Graves disease.

This chain joins TRBV7-9 and TRBJ2-1; 7 bases line up with TRBD1. The CDR3 extends over 15 amino acids. After removal of 1 base from V and 7 bases from J, the junction contained 7 bases not matched to a gene. The germline V gene encodes CDR1 SEHNR and CDR2 FQNEAQ (reference sequence). CDR3 sequence: CASSLVGQAQNEQFF. DNA for the CDR3: TGTGCCAGCAGCTTAGTAGGACAGGCTCAAAATGAGCAGTTCTTC.

In the case of this clonotype: A single base separates this from a much larger clone, so it may be a read error. CDR3 sequence (DNA): TGTGCCAGCAGTGAGTCATTTGGGGGTGAAGGCTACACCTTC. It is translated as CASSESFGGEGYTF. The gene calls are TRBV6-1 and TRBJ1-2; maybe TRBD1 (5 bases). The germline V gene has CDR1 MNHNS and CDR2 SASEGT. Trimming shortened V by 3 bases and J by 8 bases, and 16 bases separated the two germline ends. The CDR3 is 14 amino acids.

Notes on this clonotype: It is likely a read error: a sequence one base away is far more abundant. The J gene is TRBJ2-3, the V gene TRBV5-1; the match to TRBD2 covers 7 bases. Gene TRBJ2-1 matches the end of the DNA better, so the J call may be wrong. CDR1 is SGHRS, CDR2 YFSETQ, per germline. The CDR3 has 15 residues. CDR3 DNA: TGCGCCAGCAGCTTGTCAGGAGGGAGGGGCAATGAGCAGTTCTTC. Its protein product is CASSLSGGRGNEQFF.

This rearrangement joins TRBV5-1 to TRBJ2-3; D not certain. Per the germline V gene, CDR1 is SGHRS and CDR2 is YFSETQ. This CDR3 is built from 16 residues. V was shortened by 0 bases and J by 1 base, with 12 bases between the two germline ends. Here the CDR3 DNA reads TGCGCCAGCAGCTTGGAACAGAGCGTACGCACAGATACGCAGTATTTT. This translates into CASSLEQSVRTDTQYF.

This clonotype was seen ten or more times. The chain recombines TRBV6-2 or TRBV6-3 with TRBJ2-4; 8 bases agree with TRBD2. Germline values: CDR1 MNHEY, CDR2 SVGEGT. This CDR3 has 15 amino acids. The trim removed 0 bases at V and 5 bases at J, leaving 3 bases unmatched. The CDR3 is CASSYSTAGENIQYF. CDR3 DNA sequence: TGTGCCAGCAGTTACTCGACAGCGGGAGAAAACATTCAGTACTTC.

This chain uses TRBV5-1 with TRBJ2-7; 7 nucleotides agree with TRBD2. The CDR3 loop spans 15 amino acids. With V trimmed by 3 bases and J by 7 bases, 13 bases remained unmatched. Germline lookup yields CDR1 SGHRS and CDR2 YFSETQ. The CDR3 coding sequence is TGCGCCAGCAGCTGGGAGGGACCCCATTCGAGAGAGCAGTACTTC. Translated: CASSWEGPHSREQYF. The whole variable domain, filled in from reference TRBV5-1 and TRBJ2-7, reads KAGVTQTPRYLIKTRGQQVTLSCSPISGHRSVSWYQQTPGQGLQFLFEYFSETQRNKGNFPGRFSGRQFSNSRSEMNVSTLELGDSALYLCASSWEGPHSREQYFGPGTRLTVT.

The chain recombines TRBV24-1 with TRBJ1-1, with a possible D match to TRBD1 (5 bases). Trimming cost V 5 bases and J 1 base, with 10 bases left between them. The CDR3 is made up of 14 amino acids. Looked up from germline, CDR1 is KGHDR and CDR2 is SFDVKD. The CDR3 DNA reads TGTGCCACCAGTGGTTCGGGACGGAACACTGAAGCTTTCTTT. Residues: CATSGSGRNTEAFF.

The sample holds many counts of this clonotype. V and J are TRBV28 and TRBJ2-1; no definite D call. CDR3 length equals 14 residues. CDR1 is MDHEN, CDR2 SYDVKM, per germline. V gave up 7 bases and J gave up 0 bases, with 10 bases separating them. CDR3 protein: CASMAGPSYNEQFF. The CDR3 DNA reads TGTGCCAGCATGGCAGGCCCCTCCTACAATGAGCAGTTCTTC.

This clonotype has at least ten counts. V gene TRBV28 combines with J gene TRBJ2-1, with 8 bases lining up with TRBD1. CDR3 size: 15 residues. Germline values: CDR1 MDHEN, CDR2 SYDVKM. Trimming removed 2 bases from V and 6 bases from J; junction bases left unmatched: 6. DNA for the CDR3: TGTGCCAGCAGTTTAAGGGGGGACAGGTCCAATGAGCAGTTCTTC. Translating it yields CASSLRGDRSNEQFF.